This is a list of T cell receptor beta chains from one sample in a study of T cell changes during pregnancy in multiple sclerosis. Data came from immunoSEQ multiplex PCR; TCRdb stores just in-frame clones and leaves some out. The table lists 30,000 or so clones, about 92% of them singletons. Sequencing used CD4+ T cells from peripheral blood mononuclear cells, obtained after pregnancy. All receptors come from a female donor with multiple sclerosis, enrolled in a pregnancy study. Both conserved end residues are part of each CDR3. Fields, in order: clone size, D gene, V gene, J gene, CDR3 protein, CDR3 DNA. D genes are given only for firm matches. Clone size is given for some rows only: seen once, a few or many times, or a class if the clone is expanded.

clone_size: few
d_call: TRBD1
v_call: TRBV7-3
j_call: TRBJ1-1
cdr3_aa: CASSIRDREMNTEAFF
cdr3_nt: TGTGCCAGCAGCATCCGGGACAGGGAAATGAACACTGAAGCTTTCTTT

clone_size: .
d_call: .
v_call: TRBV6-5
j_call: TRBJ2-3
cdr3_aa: CASSYSPSLRTDTQYF
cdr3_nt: TGTGCCAGCAGTTACTCCCCGTCCCTACGCACAGATACGCAGTATTTT

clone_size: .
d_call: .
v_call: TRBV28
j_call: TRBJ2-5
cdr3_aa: CASSFQREETQYF
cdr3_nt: TGTGCCAGCAGTTTCCAGCGGGAAGAGACCCAGTACTTC

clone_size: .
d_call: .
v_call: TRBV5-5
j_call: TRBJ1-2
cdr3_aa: CASSLDTRSLYGYTF
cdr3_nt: TGTGCCAGCAGCTTGGACACCAGATCCCTTTATGGCTACACCTTC

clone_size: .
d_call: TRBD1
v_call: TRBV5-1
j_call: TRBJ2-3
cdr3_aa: CASSLRIPGQGSTDTQYF
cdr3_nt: TGCGCCAGCAGCCTACGAATACCGGGACAGGGATCCACAGATACGCAGTATTTT

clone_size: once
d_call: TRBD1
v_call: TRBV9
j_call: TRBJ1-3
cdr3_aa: CASSAGQGAGNTIYF
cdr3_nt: TGTGCCAGCAGCGCGGGACAGGGGGCTGGAAACACCATATATTTT

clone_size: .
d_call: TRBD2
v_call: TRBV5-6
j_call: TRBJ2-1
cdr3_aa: CASSLARLAGERDEQFF
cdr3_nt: TGTGCCAGCAGCTTGGCGCGGCTAGCGGGGGAGAGAGATGAGCAGTTCTTC

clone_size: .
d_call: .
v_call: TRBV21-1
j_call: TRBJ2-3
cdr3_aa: CASSPTPSACTDTQYF
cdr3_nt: TGTGCCAGCAGCCCAACCCCTAGCGCCTGCACAGATACGCAGTATTTT

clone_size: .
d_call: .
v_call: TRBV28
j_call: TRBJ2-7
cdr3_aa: CASRPDRGTYEQYF
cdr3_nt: TGTGCCAGCAGACCCGACAGAGGCACCTACGAGCAGTACTTC

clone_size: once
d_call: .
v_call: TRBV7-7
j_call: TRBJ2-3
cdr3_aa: CASSLDRTTDTQYF
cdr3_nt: TGTGCCAGCAGCTTGGACAGAACGACAGATACGCAGTATTTT

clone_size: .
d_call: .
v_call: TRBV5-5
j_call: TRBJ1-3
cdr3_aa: CASSGDSGNTIYF
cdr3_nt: TGTGCCAGCAGCGGAGACTCTGGAAACACCATATATTTT

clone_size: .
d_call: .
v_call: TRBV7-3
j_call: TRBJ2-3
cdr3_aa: CASSYGGVAIDTQYF
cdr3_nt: TGTGCCAGCAGCTATGGCGGGGTAGCGATAGATACGCAGTATTTT

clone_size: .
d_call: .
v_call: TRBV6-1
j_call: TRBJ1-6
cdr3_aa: CASSEALGTIGSPLHF
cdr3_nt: TGTGCCAGCAGTGAAGCGTTAGGGACAATAGGTTCACCCCTCCACTTT

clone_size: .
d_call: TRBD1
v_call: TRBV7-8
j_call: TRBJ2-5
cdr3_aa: CASSWSRDRGETQYF
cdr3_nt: TGTGCCAGCAGCTGGTCCCGGGACAGGGGTGAGACCCAGTACTTC

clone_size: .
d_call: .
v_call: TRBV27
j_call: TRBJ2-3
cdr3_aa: CASSFWDTDTQYF
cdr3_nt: TGTGCCAGCAGTTTCTGGGACACCGATACGCAGTATTTT

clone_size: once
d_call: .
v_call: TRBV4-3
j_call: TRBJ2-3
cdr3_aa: CASSHRQFTDTQYF
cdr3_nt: TGCGCCAGCAGCCACCGCCAGTTCACAGATACGCAGTATTTT